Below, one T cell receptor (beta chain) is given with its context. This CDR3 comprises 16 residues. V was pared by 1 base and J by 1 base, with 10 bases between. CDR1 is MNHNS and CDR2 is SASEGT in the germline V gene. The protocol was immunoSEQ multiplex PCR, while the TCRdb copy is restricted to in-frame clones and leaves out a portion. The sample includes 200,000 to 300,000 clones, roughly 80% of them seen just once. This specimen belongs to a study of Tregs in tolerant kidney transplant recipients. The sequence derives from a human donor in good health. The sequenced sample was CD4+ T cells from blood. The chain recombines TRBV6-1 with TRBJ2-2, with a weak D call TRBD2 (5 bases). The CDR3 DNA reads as TGTGCCAGCAGTGAAGTAGCCGGGGAGAACACCGGGGAGCTGTTTTTT. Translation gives CASSEVAGENTGELFF.